This TCR beta chain is from a study of blood T cell repertoires in COVID-19. About the research overall: There were acute and convalescent COVID-19 samples, and they came from the United States, Italy and Spain.

The authors' processing: Amplification of reference gene primers was used by the study to estimate nucleated cell counts. Assay used: immunoSEQ multiplex PCR; TCRdb lists only in-frame clones, some missing. V, J and clone size were drawn from that table, and D and trimming were deduced from the DNA. The profile shows 200,000 to 250,000 clones, 80% to 90% of them singletons. Participant-reported clinical history was the basis for cohort assignment. Deletions cut 0 bases from V and 1 base from J, with 7 bases between. Germline V gene data show CDR1 as SGHRS and CDR2 as YFSETQ. The CDR3 loop spans 15 amino acids.

The chain joins TRBV5-1 to TRBJ2-2; D gene unclear. This TCR was sampled from a woman aged 40 to 49 with acute COVID-19. Input material: PBMCs or T cells enriched from blood (not recorded which). Written as DNA, the CDR3 is TGCGCCAGCAGCTTGGTTACCGGGAACACCGGGGAGCTGTTTTTT. Translating gives CASSLVTGNTGELFF.